The present TCR beta chain was sequenced within a study of blood T cell repertoires in COVID-19. Here immunoSEQ multiplex PCR was the method, and the copy in TCRdb shows in-frame clones only, minus some. The data contain roughly 400,000 clones, 88% of them singletons. Participant ages covered roughly 18 to 90 years across 20 to 30 US areas. Germline CDR1 and CDR2: SGHNT and YYREEE (reference sequence). Trimming removed 4 bases from V and 2 bases from J; junction bases left unmatched: 6. The CDR3 totals 14 residues. The sequenced sample consisted of PBMCs or T cells enriched from blood (not recorded which). The TCR originated in a middle-aged woman with acute COVID-19. This chain joins TRBV5-4 and TRBJ2-7; 7 nucleotides agree with TRBD1. CDR3 in amino acids: CASSHTGTAYEQYF. CDR3 nucleotides: TGTGCCAGCAGCCACACCGGGACAGCCTACGAGCAGTACTTC.